Each of the 19 T cell receptor beta chains below was sequenced from the same sample in a study of OX40 agonist ivuxolimab in advanced cancers. Libraries were built with the immunoSEQ multiplex PCR assay. What TCRdb holds here is the immuneACCESS table cut down to in-frame rearrangements. Part of the clones is not present; checked against another copy, under half of the missing clones reflect an unresolved V gene, and the others are unexplained. For this sample there are 35,000 to 40,000 clones; about 74% appear just once. Jointly, the top ten make up under 15% of the sample. This specimen consisted of CD4+ or CD8+ T cells sorted from blood, obtained in a trial of the OX40 agonist ivuxolimab. The receptors originated from an adult with an advanced solid tumor such as melanoma, head and neck, liver or kidney cancer.

This sequence joins TRBV2 and TRBJ2-7; 9 nucleotides match TRBD1. From germline, CDR1 is SNHLY and CDR2 FYNNEI. V lost 6 bases to trimming and J lost 4 bases; unmatched junction nucleotides: 1. The CDR3 extends over 12 amino acids. The CDR3 DNA follows: TGTGCCAGCAGAGGACAGGGGTACGAGCAGTACTTC. This gives the protein CASRGQGYEQYF.

This sequence joins TRBV29-1 and TRBJ2-1, with D possibly matching TRBD2 (5 bases). Between the trimmed V and J ends, which lost 3 bases and 4 bases, there was a span of 10 bases. The length of the CDR3 is 13 residues. Germline V lookup: CDR1 SQVTM, CDR2 ANQGSEA. The CDR3 sequence is CSVDGKRYNEQFF. As DNA, the CDR3 is TGCAGCGTTGACGGGAAGCGGTACAATGAGCAGTTCTTC.

V usage is TRBV27 and J usage is TRBJ2-7; 7 positions agree with TRBD1. CDR3 length: 13 amino acids. In germline, CDR1 is MNHEY, CDR2 SMNVEV (reference sequence). Trimming removed 7 bases from V and 6 bases from J; junction bases left unmatched: 9. CDR3 sequence: CASKLSGGSEQYF. The DNA for the CDR3 is TGTGCCAGCAAGCTATCAGGGGGAAGCGAGCAGTACTTC.

The gene calls are TRBV15 and TRBJ2-5; the match to TRBD2 covers 7 bases. Germline loops: CDR1 LNHNV, CDR2 YYDKDF (reference sequence). V trimming: 1 base; J trimming: 0 bases; junction bases outside the gene matches: 8. The CDR3 is 17 amino acids. CDR3 nucleotides: TGTGCCACCAGCAGAGGACCGGGAGCGGGGTACCAAGAGACCCAGTACTTC. It codes for CATSRGPGAGYQETQYF. The variable domain in full, completed from reference TRBV15 and TRBJ2-5, reads DAMVIQNPRYQVTQFGKPVTLSCSQTLNHNVMYWYQQKSSQAPKLLFHYYDKDFNNEADTPDNFQSRRPNTSFCFLDIRSPGLGDTAMYLCATSRGPGAGYQETQYFGPGTRLLVL.

The chain has TRBV2 and TRBJ2-7; D ambiguous. V lost 3 bases to trimming and J lost 0 bases, with 12 bases between them. There are 15 residues in the CDR3. The V gene's germline CDR1 is SNHLY and CDR2 FYNNEI. The CDR3 sequence: CASSDGLVSSYEQYF. CDR3 nucleotide sequence: TGTGCCAGCAGTGACGGGCTCGTAAGCTCCTACGAGCAGTACTTC.

V gene TRBV6-6 combines with J gene TRBJ2-2; D gene ambiguous. The V gene's germline CDR1 is MNHNY and CDR2 SVGAGI (reference sequence). V gave up 5 bases and J gave up 5 bases, with 3 bases separating them. The CDR3 length is 11 residues. The chain's CDR3 is CASSLTGELFF. The CDR3 DNA reads as TGTGCCAGCAGTCTAACCGGGGAGCTGTTTTTT.

The J gene is TRBJ2-5, the V gene TRBV7-2; 13 nucleotides agree with TRBD2. Looked up from germline, CDR1 is SGHTA and CDR2 is FQGNSA. The V gene end was trimmed by 5 bases and the J gene end by 3 bases; junction bases not matched to a gene: 3. The CDR3 sequence is 15 residues long. CDR3 nucleotides: TGTGCCAGCAGCCTAGGGACTAGCGGGAAAGAGACCCAGTACTTC. Translating gives CASSLGTSGKETQYF.

V and J are TRBV6-5 and TRBJ1-1, with 7 bases identical to TRBD1. The CDR3 is 14 residues long. The V gene end was trimmed by 6 bases and the J gene end by 4 bases; junction bases not matched to a gene: 8. CDR1 is MNHEY, CDR2 SVGAGI, per germline. This CDR3 is CASRHQGVSTEAFF. CDR3 bases: TGTGCCAGCAGACACCAGGGGGTTAGCACTGAAGCTTTCTTT.

CDR3 coding DNA: TGCAGCGTTGAAAAGCTGTCTAACTATGGCTACACCTTC. Its translation is CSVEKLSNYGYTF. The chain employs TRBV29-1 and TRBJ1-2, with D hard to call. The V gene's germline CDR1 is SQVTM and CDR2 ANQGSEA. The V gene lost 2 bases and the J gene lost 0 bases, with 7 bases spanning the gap. CDR3 size: 13 residues.

This clone is a singleton in its sample. The chain combines TRBV19 with TRBJ2-5; no firm D call. There are 12 residues in the CDR3. CDR1 LNHDA and CDR2 SQIVND come from the germline V gene (reference sequence). V lost 1 base and J 4 bases, leaving 4 bases between the germline ends. For the CDR3, the DNA is TGTGCCAGTAGTATAGGTCGAGAGACCCAGTACTTC. Translated, it gives CASSIGRETQYF.

The count of this clone is one. V gene TRBV19 combines with J gene TRBJ2-7, with 9 bases matching TRBD2. V lost 4 bases to trimming and J lost 5 bases; unmatched junction nucleotides: 6. The germline V gene encodes CDR1 LNHDA and CDR2 SQIVND (reference sequence). The CDR3 is made up of 14 amino acids. The CDR3 region has the DNA TGTGCCAGTAGTACCGGACTAGCGACGAACGAGCAGTACTTC. It translates to CASSTGLATNEQYF.

DNA of the CDR3: TGTGCCAGCAGTTCACCGGGACGGCTGAACACTGAAGCTTTCTTT. Residues: CASSSPGRLNTEAFF. The chain links TRBV28 to TRBJ1-1, with TRBD1 as a possible D gene (5 bases). The CDR3 has 15 amino acids. The ends were cut back, 4 bases at V and 0 bases at J, with 12 bases in the middle. CDR1 MDHEN and CDR2 SYDVKM come from the germline V gene.

The V and J genes are TRBV11-2 and TRBJ2-1, with D perhaps TRBD1 (6 bases). The CDR3 totals 15 residues. V lost 7 bases and J lost 5, with 18 bases in between. Germline V gives CDR1 SGHAT, CDR2 FQNNGV. The CDR3: CASTLGRQGHNEQFF. CDR3 nucleotides: TGTGCCAGCACCCTAGGTAGGCAGGGGCACAATGAGCAGTTCTTC.

This clone was observed a single time. V usage is TRBV5-1 and J usage is TRBJ2-3, with TRBD2 matching over 11 bases. Germline V gives CDR1 SGHRS, CDR2 YFSETQ. Trimming took 5 bases from V and 5 from J; bases not matched to a gene: 4. There are 14 residues in the CDR3. CDR3 nucleotides: TGCGCCAGCAGGGGCGGACTAGCGGGAGATACGCAGTATTTT. Translation gives CASRGGLAGDTQYF. Using reference TRBV5-1 and TRBJ2-3 for the parts outside the CDR3, the full variable domain is KAGVTQTPRYLIKTRGQQVTLSCSPISGHRSVSWYQQTPGQGLQFLFEYFSETQRNKGNFPGRFSGRQFSNSRSEMNVSTLELGDSALYLCASRGGLAGDTQYFGPGTRLTVL.

This sequence joins TRBV10-3 and TRBJ2-3; D tentatively reads TRBD1 or TRBD2 (5 bases each). The CDR3 consists of 14 residues. Deletions cut 7 bases from V and 2 bases from J, with 13 bases between. The germline V gene has CDR1 ENHRY and CDR2 SYGVKD. The CDR3 region has the DNA TGTGCCATCACCCCGGGGACGGACACAGATACGCAGTATTTT. Amino acids: CAITPGTDTDTQYF.

V is TRBV6-5 and J is TRBJ1-1; D might be TRBD1 (5 bases). CDR3 length equals 12 residues. Trimming removed 3 bases from V and 10 bases from J, with 12 bases in between. Germline V lookup: CDR1 MNHEY, CDR2 SVGAGI. The chain's CDR3 is CASSYRGAGAFF. The CDR3 DNA sequence: TGTGCCAGCAGTTATCGCGGGGCAGGAGCTTTCTTT.

Within the sample, this clone is medium-sized. The chain recombines TRBV6-5 with TRBJ1-5; TRBD1 might be the D (6 bases). CDR3 length equals 13 residues. The V and J ends lost 6 bases and 4 bases respectively, with 10 bases between them. CDR1 is MNHEY, CDR2 SVGAGI, per germline. CDR3 sequence: CASSGQQNQPQHF. The CDR3 DNA reads TGTGCCAGCAGCGGACAGCAGAATCAGCCCCAGCATTTT.

This chain uses TRBV6-6 with TRBJ2-1, with D perhaps given as TRBD1 or TRBD2 (6 bases each). The V gene's germline CDR1 is MNHNY and CDR2 SVGAGI (reference sequence). The CDR3 loop spans 15 amino acids. Trimming took 10 bases from V and 1 from J, leaving 17 bases between them. CDR3 loop: CATKRGVTSYNEQFF. CDR3 sequence (DNA): TGTGCCACCAAAAGGGGGGTAACATCCTACAATGAGCAGTTCTTC.

The rearrangement links TRBV28 to TRBJ1-1, with a tentative D call TRBD1 (6 bases). The CDR3 is 12 amino acids. V lost 6 bases to trimming and J lost 11 bases, with 16 bases between them. The germline CDR1 and CDR2 sequences are MDHEN and SYDVKM. CDR3: CASSGIMGAAFF. The CDR3 bases are TGTGCCAGCAGCGGCATAATGGGGGCTGCTTTCTTT. Full variable domain (rest looked up from reference TRBV28 and TRBJ1-1): DVKVTQSSRYLVKRTGEKVFLECVQDMDHENMFWYRQDPGLGLRLIYFSYDVKMKEKGDIPEGYSVSREKKERFSLILESASTNQTSMYLCASSGIMGAAFFGQGTRLTVV.